The 9 T cell receptor beta chains listed next were all sequenced from one sample in a study of response to subunit inactivated influenza vaccine. TCRdb passed the RT-PCR reads through MiXCR, listing each CDR3 protein once. The repertoire holds about 780,000 distinct CDR3 sequences, with about 18% as singletons. Sequencing was performed on PBMCs from blood, taken 5 days after vaccination. The receptors originated from a man between 45 and 60 years old who received an inactivated influenza vaccine.

The chain employs TRBV3-1 and TRBJ2-7; tentatively, D is TRBD1 (6 bases). V lost 6 bases and J 5 bases, leaving 17 bases between the germline ends. The CDR3 has 14 residues. Germline CDR1 reads LGHDT; CDR2 reads YNNKEL (reference sequence). CDR3 residues: CASSHLVGANEQYF. In DNA form, the CDR3 reads TGTGCCAGCAGTCACCTGGTGGGGGCCAACGAGCAGTACTTC.

At least ten counts were recorded for this clonotype. The V call is TRBV5-1, the J call TRBJ2-1, with TRBD1 matching 7 bases. Germline values: CDR1 SGHRS, CDR2 YFSETQ. The CDR3 extends over 13 amino acids. V shed 5 bases and J 10 bases; nucleotides not matched to a gene: 9. The DNA of the CDR3 is TGCGCCAGCAGTCTAGGGGACAGATCAGAGCAGTTCTTC. This gives the protein CASSLGDRSEQFF.

This rearrangement joins TRBV7-3 to TRBJ2-2, with D hard to call. Germline V gene lookup returns CDR1 SGHTA and CDR2 FQGTGA. The CDR3 spans 14 residues. Trimming cost V 6 bases and J 2 bases, with 10 bases left between them. CDR3 residues: CASRDGPNTGELFF. The CDR3 DNA follows: TGTGCCAGCAGGGACGGTCCTAACACCGGGGAGCTGTTTTTT.

The chain employs TRBV9 and TRBJ1-1; 11 nucleotides align to TRBD1. The CDR3 consists of 16 residues. Germline V gene data show CDR1 as SGDLS and CDR2 as YYNGEE. The V segment lost 4 bases and the J segment 0 bases; nucleotides outside the gene matches: 5. The CDR3 protein is CASSPGTGGMNTEAFF. The CDR3 nucleotides read TGTGCCAGCAGCCCCGGGACAGGGGGGATGAACACTGAAGCTTTCTTT.

This clonotype appeared many times. This rearrangement joins TRBV6-5 to TRBJ2-7, with no clear D. This CDR3 is built from 11 residues. Trimming removed 6 bases from V and 1 base from J, with 4 bases in between. CDR1 and CDR2 from the germline V gene are MNHEY and SVGAGI. For the CDR3, the DNA is TGTGCCAGCAGGGGGTCCTACGAGCAGTACTTC. Encoded protein: CASRGSYEQYF.

The V call is TRBV20-1, the J call TRBJ1-5; D not resolved. The CDR3 covers 14 residues. Germline CDR1 DFQATT, CDR2 SNEGSKA (reference sequence). V lost 0 bases and J lost 4, with 10 bases in between. The CDR3 coding sequence is TGCAGTGCTAGAGACCTATCCATGAATCAGCCCCAGCATTTT. This sequence encodes CSARDLSMNQPQHF.

The V call is TRBV7-9, the J call TRBJ1-1; D unresolved. Germline assignment: CDR1 SEHNR and CDR2 FQNEAQ (reference sequence). This CDR3 spans 14 amino acids. The V end lost 4 bases, the J end lost 0 bases, and 9 bases lay between the germline ends. CDR3 nucleotide sequence: TGTGCCAGCAGCTGGGGTATCATGAACACTGAAGCTTTCTTT. Its translation is CASSWGIMNTEAFF.

The CDR3: CASIGTSANEQFF. The CDR3 DNA follows: TGTGCCAGCATCGGGACTAGTGCCAATGAGCAGTTCTTC. The chain recombines TRBV12-3 or TRBV12-4 with TRBJ2-1; 8 nucleotides align to TRBD2. This CDR3 is built from 13 residues. V shed 7 bases and J 6 bases; nucleotides not matched to a gene: 5.

There are a few counts of this clonotype. This chain joins TRBV10-3 and TRBJ1-2; tentative D call: TRBD1 (5 bases). The CDR3 covers 14 residues. Trimming took off 2 bases at V and 3 bases at J, with 10 bases between the two ends. Germline V gives CDR1 ENHRY, CDR2 SYGVKD. DNA of the CDR3: TGTGCCATCAGTGAGGGGGCGCGAGACTATGGCTACACCTTC. Amino acid sequence: CAISEGARDYGYTF.